The 32 T cell receptor beta chains below all came from one sample that was sequenced in a study of CD8 T cells in ankylosing spondylitis. TCRdb re-called the 5' RACE reads through MiXCR, storing one row per CDR3 protein. The data show 250,000 to 300,000 distinct CDR3 sequences, around 20% seen once. The sample was blood, either unsorted or a sorted T cell fraction (not recorded which). Source of these receptors: a male donor with ankylosing spondylitis or in good health (not recorded which).

J is TRBJ2-1 and V is TRBV11-2; unclear D gene. From germline, CDR1 is SGHAT and CDR2 FQNNGV. CDR3 length equals 16 residues. The V and J ends lost 1 base and 0 bases respectively, with 10 bases between them. CDR3: CASSLGYSLSYNEQFF. CDR3 nucleotide sequence: TGTGCCAGCAGCTTAGGGTACAGCCTCTCCTACAATGAGCAGTTCTTC. Combining the CDR3 with reference TRBV11-2 and TRBJ2-1 gives the whole variable domain EAGVAQSPRYKIIEKRQSVAFWCNPISGHATLYWYQQILGQGPKLLIQFQNNGVVDDSQLPKDRFSAERLKGVDSTLKIQPAKLEDSAVYLCASSLGYSLSYNEQFFGPGTRLTVL.

This clonotype was detected only a few times. The chain is built from TRBV3-1 and TRBJ2-5, with 13 bases aligning to TRBD2. The V segment lost 4 bases and the J segment 5 bases; nucleotides outside the gene matches: 4. CDR1 and CDR2 (germline): LGHDT, YNNKEL (reference sequence). The length of the CDR3 is 15 residues. CDR3 in DNA: TGTGCCAGCAGCCGCGGGACTAGCGGGGCGGAGACCCAGTACTTC. Amino acids: CASSRGTSGAETQYF.

This chain links TRBV24-1 with TRBJ2-5, with 14 bases matching TRBD2. CDR3 length: 17 residues. Germline V gene data show CDR1 as KGHDR and CDR2 as SFDVKD. J lost 2 bases, V lost 3 bases, and 4 bases had no gene match. The CDR3 loop is CATSDPRLAGGQETQYF. The CDR3 DNA sequence: TGTGCCACCAGTGATCCCAGACTAGCGGGAGGGCAAGAGACCCAGTACTTC.

The rearrangement uses TRBV19 and TRBJ1-5, with 8 bases lining up with TRBD1. Germline assignment: CDR1 LNHDA and CDR2 SQIVND (reference sequence). J lost 0 bases, V lost 7 bases, and 11 bases had no gene match. This CDR3 comprises 17 residues. The CDR3 DNA sequence: TGTGCCAGTAAACCGGGACAGGCTCTCTATAGCAATCAGCCCCAGCATTTT. It codes for CASKPGQALYSNQPQHF.

This clonotype was found a few times. V is TRBV5-1 and J is TRBJ1-3; D not resolved. Germline CDR1 is SGHRS and CDR2 is YFSETQ. CDR3 length equals 13 residues. Trimming stripped 0 bases from V and 4 bases from J, with 5 bases between. The CDR3 here is CASSLAWGNTIYF. Here the CDR3 DNA reads TGCGCCAGCAGCTTGGCCTGGGGAAACACCATATATTTT.

The chain recombines TRBV20-1 with TRBJ2-1; TRBD1 aligns across 9 bases. V shed 4 bases and J 7 bases; nucleotides not matched to a gene: 8. The CDR3 totals 14 residues. Germline values: CDR1 DFQATT, CDR2 SNEGSKA (reference sequence). CDR3 DNA: TGCAGTGCTATTAGCGGACAGGGGATTAATGAGCAGTTCTTC. The encoded protein is CSAISGQGINEQFF.

The chain employs TRBV12-3 or TRBV12-4 and TRBJ2-2; D not resolved. The CDR3 has 12 residues. V shed 5 bases and J shed 6 bases, with 7 bases lying between them. The CDR3 region is CASSRLPGELFF. DNA for the CDR3: TGTGCCAGCAGTCGGCTCCCCGGGGAGCTGTTTTTT.

This clonotype has just a few counts. This sequence joins TRBV5-1 and TRBJ2-1, with TRBD2 identical over 12 bases. V trimming: 0 bases; J trimming: 8 bases; junction bases outside the gene matches: 3. Germline V lookup: CDR1 SGHRS, CDR2 YFSETQ. The CDR3 contains 15 residues. The CDR3 sequence: CASSLGLAGGDEQFF. CDR3 nucleotide sequence: TGCGCCAGCAGCTTGGGGCTAGCGGGAGGGGATGAGCAGTTCTTC.

At least ten counts were recorded for this clonotype. J is TRBJ2-3 and V is TRBV5-1, with TRBD2 matching over 10 bases. The CDR3 is 14 amino acids. The germline CDR1 and CDR2 sequences are SGHRS and YFSETQ. The V gene end was trimmed by 4 bases and the J gene end by 6 bases; junction bases not matched to a gene: 5. Here the CDR3 DNA reads TGCGCCAGCAGCCAAGGACTAGCGGCGGATACGCAGTATTTT. Protein product: CASSQGLAADTQYF. Combining the CDR3 with reference TRBV5-1 and TRBJ2-3 gives the whole variable domain KAGVTQTPRYLIKTRGQQVTLSCSPISGHRSVSWYQQTPGQGLQFLFEYFSETQRNKGNFPGRFSGRQFSNSRSEMNVSTLELGDSALYLCASSQGLAADTQYFGPGTRLTVL.

The genes are TRBV9 and TRBJ2-2; no definite D call. V shed 5 bases and J shed 0 bases, with 8 bases lying between them. The CDR3 is made up of 14 amino acids. Germline V gene lookup returns CDR1 SGDLS and CDR2 YYNGEE. The CDR3 reads CASRVGSNTGELFF. CDR3 bases: TGTGCCAGCAGGGTGGGGTCGAACACCGGGGAGCTGTTTTTT.

This clonotype has just a few counts. The chain is built from TRBV12-3 or TRBV12-4 and TRBJ1-5, with 8 bases matching TRBD1. V trimming: 2 bases; J trimming: 9 bases; junction bases outside the gene matches: 9. The CDR3 covers 15 residues. Written as DNA, the CDR3 is TGTGCCAGCAGTTTACACGGACAGGGTACGAGGCCCCAGCATTTT. It encodes CASSLHGQGTRPQHF.

This clonotype has ten or more counts. The chain uses TRBV10-2 and TRBJ2-7; a possible D gene is TRBD1 (6 bases). The CDR3 has 13 amino acids. Germline V gene data show CDR1 as WSHSY and CDR2 as SAAADI. Trimming cost V 4 bases and J 7 bases, with 14 bases left between them. The CDR3 region is CASSGDRSGEQYV. The CDR3 nucleotides are TGCGCCAGCAGTGGTGACAGGTCTGGGGAGCAGTACGTC.

V is TRBV21-1 and J is TRBJ2-6; the table's D call TRBD1 went unverified against the DNA. TRBV21-1 is reported as a pseudogene. The CDR3 sequence is 16 residues long. CDR3 sequence (DNA): TGTGCCAGCAGCTTACGCCTTTACAGGGAGATCAACGTCCTGACTTTC. Its protein product is CASSLRLYREINVLTF.

This clonotype was found a few times. J is TRBJ1-4 and V is TRBV12-3 or TRBV12-4; 7 bases are shared with TRBD1. Germline trimming cut 6 bases from V and 8 bases from J; bases unmatched to any gene: 9. The CDR3 spans 14 residues. The CDR3 nucleotides are TGTGCCAGCAGGCAGACAGGGCTTGGGGAAAAACTGTTTTTT. This encodes CASRQTGLGEKLFF.

This chain connects TRBV10-3 to TRBJ1-4, with TRBD1 matching over 7 bases. The CDR3 spans 13 residues. V trimming: 11 bases; J trimming: 10 bases; junction bases outside the gene matches: 13. Germline CDR1 ENHRY, CDR2 SYGVKD. CDR3 amino acids: CASRRDREGKLFF. CDR3 sequence (DNA): TGTGCCTCCCGCCGGGACAGAGAAGGAAAACTGTTTTTT.

The CDR3 DNA is TGTGCCAGCAGTTTACGGGGCTCGAACACCGGGGAGCTGTTTTTT. It is translated as CASSLRGSNTGELFF. The rearrangement uses TRBV12-3 or TRBV12-4 and TRBJ2-2, with D perhaps TRBD1 or TRBD2 (5 bases each). V was cut by 2 bases and J by 0 bases, with 7 bases left in between. The CDR3 has 15 amino acids.

The chain recombines TRBV12-3 or TRBV12-4 with TRBJ2-3; unclear D gene. The CDR3 is 14 residues long. V lost 7 bases to trimming and J lost 0 bases, with 11 bases between them. The CDR3 bases are TGTGCCAGCACCTCTACGAGAAGCACAGATACGCAGTATTTT. Encoded protein: CASTSTRSTDTQYF.

This clonotype was detected only a few times. The V call is TRBV12-3 or TRBV12-4, the J call TRBJ2-1; 10 nucleotides agree with TRBD2. The junction had 8 bases not matched to a gene; V was cut back by 6 bases and J by 9 bases. This CDR3 has 14 residues. The CDR3 DNA is TGTGCCAGCAGCCAGCGGGGGGGCTTCGGTGAGCAGTTCTTC. It specifies CASSQRGGFGEQFF.

This clonotype was observed many times. This chain links TRBV29-1 with TRBJ1-1, with no clear D. The CDR3 sequence is 13 residues long. Germline CDR1 and CDR2: SQVTM and ANQGSEA. The V end lost 8 bases, the J end lost 1 base, and 14 bases lay between the germline ends. CDR3 DNA: TGCAGCTCTCACTTGGGTTCGAACACTGAAGCTTTCTTT. It codes for CSSHLGSNTEAFF.

This chain connects TRBV20-1 to TRBJ1-4; possible D gene TRBD1, 6 bases. The CDR3 totals 13 residues. CDR1 and CDR2 (germline): DFQATT, SNEGSKA (reference sequence). V dropped 2 bases and J dropped 7 bases, with 11 bases sitting between them. In DNA form, the CDR3 reads TGCAGTGCTAGATACGGGGGCCGTGAAAAACTGTTTTTT. Translated, it gives CSARYGGREKLFF.

This clonotype was counted many times. The chain is built from TRBV9 and TRBJ2-1; either TRBD1 or TRBD2 may supply D (6 bases each). V lost 4 bases and J lost 15, with 20 bases in between. This CDR3 has 13 amino acids. Germline assignment: CDR1 SGDLS and CDR2 YYNGEE. CDR3 amino acids: CASSPAPPGALFF. CDR3 sequence (DNA): TGTGCCAGCAGCCCCGCGCCTCCGGGGGCCCTGTTCTTC.

The V gene is TRBV12-3 or TRBV12-4, the J gene TRBJ2-3, with 13 nucleotides matching TRBD2. V lost 6 bases and J lost 3; bases outside the gene matches: 0. The CDR3 spans 14 residues. The CDR3 region has the DNA TGTGCCAGCAGGACTAGCGGGAGGACAGATACGCAGTATTTT. Amino acids: CASRTSGRTDTQYF.

The chain is built from TRBV27 and TRBJ2-5, with D maybe TRBD1 (8 bases). Trimming left V 8 bases short and J 4 bases short, with 17 bases between. This CDR3 has 14 amino acids. From germline, CDR1 is MNHEY and CDR2 SMNVEV (reference sequence). CDR3 sequence: CASHRTGRGETQYF. The CDR3, as DNA: TGTGCCAGCCACAGGACAGGGAGGGGAGAGACCCAGTACTTC.

In its sample, this clonotype was seen a few times. The J gene is TRBJ2-5, the V gene TRBV20-1; 8 bases are shared with TRBD1. The CDR3 consists of 14 residues. Losses at the gene ends were 3 bases for V and 5 bases for J; bases not matched to a gene: 8. Per germline, CDR1 DFQATT and CDR2 SNEGSKA (reference sequence). The CDR3 region is CSARPSGGYETQYF. Written as DNA, the CDR3 is TGCAGTGCTAGGCCGTCAGGGGGCTATGAGACCCAGTACTTC.

The DNA for the CDR3 is TGTGCCAGCAGTCCCGAGATCAATGGGGCCAACGTCCTGACTTTC. Translation: CASSPEINGANVLTF. This rearrangement joins TRBV12-3 or TRBV12-4 to TRBJ2-6; no definite D call. V lost 5 bases to trimming and J lost 3 bases, with 11 bases between them. The CDR3 sequence is 15 residues long.

This chain links TRBV12-3 or TRBV12-4 with TRBJ2-4; TRBD2 might be the D (5 bases). This CDR3 is built from 16 residues. Trimming pared 4 bases from V and 0 bases from J, leaving 13 bases between. The CDR3 DNA reads as TGTGCCAGCAGTTCGCGTAGCGCGCCAGCCAAAAACATTCAGTACTTC. The encoded protein is CASSSRSAPAKNIQYF.

The chain combines TRBV12-3 or TRBV12-4 with TRBJ2-5; D possibly corresponds to TRBD1 (6 bases). There are 16 residues in the CDR3. V dropped 3 bases and J dropped 4 bases, with 18 bases sitting between them. In DNA, the CDR3 is TGTGCCAGCAGTTTGGTGAAAGGGGAAGGGGGAGAGACCCAGTACTTC. Residues: CASSLVKGEGGETQYF.

V usage is TRBV6-1 and J usage is TRBJ2-2; maybe TRBD2 (5 bases). Germline V gene lookup returns CDR1 MNHNS and CDR2 SASEGT. The length of the CDR3 is 14 residues. The germline V and J ends were trimmed by 7 bases and 5 bases, with 14 bases remaining between them. CDR3 in amino acids: CASTRAGGTGELFF. The CDR3 region has the DNA TGTGCCAGCACGAGGGCAGGCGGGACCGGGGAGCTGTTTTTT.

J is TRBJ2-1 and V is TRBV5-1, with D possibly TRBD1 on 6 matching bases. Between the trimmed V and J ends, which lost 0 bases and 9 bases, there was a span of 10 bases. CDR3 length: 13 residues. Germline V gene lookup returns CDR1 SGHRS and CDR2 YFSETQ. The CDR3 region is CASSLGGGTEQFF. The CDR3 DNA reads as TGCGCCAGCAGCTTGGGAGGGGGTACTGAGCAGTTCTTC.

The chain couples TRBV7-9 to TRBJ2-3, with D possibly TRBD1 on 7 matching bases. CDR3 length: 14 residues. V shed 11 bases and J shed 3 bases, with 18 bases lying between them. Germline V gene sequence: CDR1 SEHNR, CDR2 FQNEAQ (reference sequence). CDR3 DNA: TGTGCCGCAGACGGGCCAGGGGGGACAGATACGCAGTATTTT. As protein: CAADGPGGTDTQYF.

This clonotype has a handful of counts. J is TRBJ1-2 and V is TRBV29-1, with a tentative D call TRBD1 (6 bases). V was trimmed by 2 bases and J by 0 bases, leaving 10 bases between them. The CDR3 consists of 14 residues. Looked up from germline, CDR1 is SQVTM and CDR2 is ANQGSEA. The DNA for the CDR3 is TGCAGCGTTGAACCCGGGGGGCCTAACTATGGCTACACCTTC. Residues: CSVEPGGPNYGYTF.

This clonotype occurred a few times. J is TRBJ1-2 and V is TRBV5-6, with D possibly matching TRBD1 (5 bases). V was shortened by 1 base and J by 8 bases, with 9 bases between the two germline ends. The CDR3 extends over 12 amino acids. CDR1 SGHDT and CDR2 YYEEEE come from the germline V gene. The CDR3 reads CASSLKGRGYTF. Written as DNA, the CDR3 is TGTGCCAGCAGCTTGAAGGGGAGGGGCTACACCTTC. Full variable domain (remainder filled in from reference TRBV5-6 and TRBJ1-2): DAGVTQSPTHLIKTRGQQVTLRCSPKSGHDTVSWYQQALGQGPQFIFQYYEEEERQRGNFPDRFSGHQFPNYSSELNVNALLLGDSALYLCASSLKGRGYTFGSGTRLTVV.